This TCR beta chain was sequenced in a study of identical twins. Notes on the study in general: Shared out-of-frame alpha sequences (those common to twins) showed excess low generation probability. In cord blood, abundant beta clonotypes had fewer insertions; memory showed no trend.

The authors used template switching to add a universal primer site and gave cDNA unique molecular identifiers. TCRdb fed the 5' RACE reads into MiXCR, producing one record per CDR3 protein. The table lists roughly 240,000 distinct CDR3 sequences, around 7.6% of them singletons. Germline V gives CDR1 SGHAT, CDR2 FQNNGV. The length of the CDR3 is 16 residues. V was cut by 3 bases and J by 4 bases, with 17 bases left in between. With regard to this clonotype: Its antigen is as yet unknown.

The same data also went into a second study, on yellow fever vaccine responses in identical twins.

This receptor was obtained from a woman aged 18-29 years in good health. Material: CD8+ T cells sorted from blood. The chain uses TRBV11-2 and TRBJ2-3; D is ambiguous. The CDR3, as DNA: TGTGCCAGCAGCTTGGTATTTCGCCTTGGCGCAGATACGCAGTATTTT. Translated, it gives CASSLVFRLGADTQYF.